This entry lists 14 T cell receptor beta chains sequenced from one sample in a study of blood T cell repertoires in COVID-19. TCRdb keeps only in-frame clones here, not all; method: immunoSEQ multiplex PCR. The sample yields 220,000 or so clones, 65% to 85% seen once. Sequenced: PBMCs or T cells enriched from blood (not recorded which). These receptors originate from a woman aged 40 to 50 who had recovered from COVID-19.

The chain recombines TRBV6-2 or TRBV6-3 with TRBJ2-3, with 16 bases aligning to TRBD2. CDR1 is MNHEY, CDR2 SVGEGT, per germline. The CDR3 has 20 amino acids. V lost 2 bases, J lost 2 bases, and 10 bases stayed unmatched. CDR3 in amino acids: CASSYADGTSGRANTDTQYF. CDR3 sequence (DNA): TGTGCCAGCAGTTACGCCGATGGGACTAGCGGGAGGGCCAACACAGATACGCAGTATTTT.

The chain's CDR3 is CASSSRDSRYNEQFF. The DNA of the CDR3 is TGTGCCAGCAGTTCCCGGGACTCCCGGTACAATGAGCAGTTCTTC. The rearrangement uses TRBV28 and TRBJ2-1; maybe TRBD2 (6 bases). Looked up from germline, CDR1 is MDHEN and CDR2 is SYDVKM. Trimming pared 4 bases from V and 4 bases from J, leaving 14 bases between. The CDR3 length is 15 residues.

V and J are TRBV5-4 and TRBJ2-3, with a possible D match to TRBD2 (6 bases). V dropped 4 bases and J dropped 10 bases, with 25 bases sitting between them. Germline loops: CDR1 SGHNT, CDR2 YYREEE (reference sequence). This CDR3 region has 16 residues. Here the CDR3 reads CASSGRGTDTISAQYF. CDR3 in DNA: TGTGCCAGCAGCGGGCGGGGCACAGATACAATATCGGCGCAGTATTTT.

The chain joins TRBV4-1 to TRBJ1-2; D gene uncertain. The germline CDR1 and CDR2 sequences are MGHRA and YSYEKL. The CDR3 spans 15 residues. Deletions cut 3 bases from V and 0 bases from J, with 11 bases between. CDR3 protein: CASSHPGRANYGYTF. As DNA, the CDR3 is TGCGCCAGCAGCCATCCAGGAAGAGCTAACTATGGCTACACCTTC.

The rearrangement joins TRBV6-5 to TRBJ1-5; 9 nucleotides align to TRBD1. CDR1 is MNHEY and CDR2 is SVGAGI in the germline V gene. The V and J ends lost 0 bases and 4 bases, in that order; junction bases with no gene match: 4. This CDR3 comprises 16 residues. CDR3 in amino acids: CASSYSPGTGNQPQHF. In nucleotides, the CDR3 is TGTGCCAGCAGTTACTCCCCCGGGACAGGGAATCAGCCCCAGCATTTT.

The rearrangement uses TRBV12-5 and TRBJ2-1; D call uncertain. Germline assignment: CDR1 LGHNT and CDR2 FRNRAP. The CDR3 length is 12 residues. Trimming pared 5 bases from V and 8 bases from J, leaving 10 bases between. The CDR3 sequence is CASGPGNDEQFF. For the CDR3, the DNA is TGTGCTAGTGGTCCCGGTAATGATGAGCAGTTCTTC.

This sequence joins TRBV7-3 and TRBJ1-2; D is uncertain. Germline assignment: CDR1 SGHTA and CDR2 FQGTGA. This CDR3 region has 15 residues. Trimming removed 2 bases at V and 7 bases at J, with 17 bases between. The DNA for the CDR3 is TGTGCCAGCAGCTTAGTTGGTCTGGTGGGCTGTGGCTACACCTTC. It is translated as CASSLVGLVGCGYTF. Filled out from reference TRBV7-3 and TRBJ1-2, the complete variable domain reads GAGVSQTPSNKVTEKGKYVELRCDPISGHTALYWYRQSLGQGPEFLIYFQGTGAADDSGLPNDRFFAVRPEGSVSTLKIQRTERGDSAVYLCASSLVGLVGCGYTFGSGTRLTVV.

This chain connects TRBV11-2 to TRBJ1-2, with D unresolved. This CDR3 is 13 amino acids long. Trimming left V 1 base short and J 5 bases short, with 8 bases between. Germline CDR1 SGHAT, CDR2 FQNNGV. The CDR3 DNA is TGTGCCAGCAGCTTAGCGTCAGGTTATGGCTACACCTTC. Its protein product is CASSLASGYGYTF.

The gene calls are TRBV28 and TRBJ1-2; D unclear. This CDR3 spans 13 amino acids. V gave up 8 bases and J gave up 7 bases, with 17 bases separating them. From germline, CDR1 is MDHEN and CDR2 SYDVKM. The CDR3 here is CASSSVGEGGYTF. The CDR3 nucleotides read TGTGCCAGCTCCTCGGTCGGGGAAGGTGGCTACACCTTC.

The chain combines TRBV7-3 with TRBJ2-2; D remains ambiguous. Trimming removed 6 bases at V and 5 bases at J, with 10 bases between. Germline CDR1 SGHTA, CDR2 FQGTGA. The CDR3 consists of 13 residues. CDR3 sequence reads: CASRIGWTGELFF. The DNA of the CDR3 is TGTGCCAGCAGAATCGGGTGGACCGGGGAGCTGTTTTTT.

This clone has only a few counts. This rearrangement joins TRBV12-3 or TRBV12-4 to TRBJ2-7; 13 bases are a match to TRBD2. Trimming cost V 5 bases and J 12 bases; bases outside gene matches: 7. This CDR3 contains 13 residues. The CDR3 protein is CASSTRTSGRLYF. The CDR3 DNA reads as TGTGCCAGCAGTACCCGGACTAGCGGGAGATTGTACTTC.

The chain joins TRBV9 to TRBJ2-1; 11 positions match TRBD2. Germline CDR1 is SGDLS and CDR2 is YYNGEE. After removal of 6 bases from V and 8 bases from J, the junction contained 4 bases not matched to a gene. The CDR3 totals 13 residues. The CDR3 nucleotides are TGTGCCAGCAATAGCGGGAGGGACGATGAGCAGTTCTTC. Translation gives CASNSGRDDEQFF.

The chain couples TRBV3-1 (or the pseudogene TRBV3-2) to TRBJ2-3; 9 positions agree with TRBD1. The CDR3 has 16 residues. Germline trimming cut 4 bases from V and 9 bases from J; bases unmatched to any gene: 14. Per germline, CDR1 LGHDT and CDR2 YNNKEL (reference sequence). The CDR3 sequence: CASSRTPGQGKGTQYF. CDR3 nucleotide sequence: TGTGCCAGCAGCCGAACACCGGGACAGGGAAAAGGGACGCAGTATTTT.

This chain uses TRBV18 with TRBJ1-3, with D perhaps TRBD1 (6 bases). The CDR3 sequence is 14 residues long. The V end was cut by 6 bases, the J end by 7 bases, with 16 bases between. Germline loops: CDR1 KGHSH, CDR2 LQKENI. This CDR3 reads CASSPDRSWNTIYF. The CDR3 nucleotides read TGTGCCAGCTCCCCCGACAGGTCTTGGAACACCATATATTTT.